This TCR beta chain stems from a study of human T cells and chemical hapten exposure. Notes on the study in general: There were significantly more large CDR3 similarity clusters among expanded TCRs than among controls.

TCRdb re-derived calls from the RACE reads in MiXCR, one entry per CDR3 protein. The table has 270,000 or so distinct CDR3 sequences, over 7.5% seen once; the top ten hold 0.9% to 1.5%. Time point in this sample: pre-sensitization, week 0. The treatment here: therapeutic diphenylcyclopropenone sensitization with weekly scalp DPC. Those who donated were patients with alopecia, 18 to 70 years of age, and suitable for DPC. The CDR3 is 14 residues long. The V gene end was trimmed by 6 bases and the J gene end by 3 bases; junction bases not matched to a gene: 5. Regarding this clonotype: Its antigen is still unknown.

The chain joins TRBV12-3 or TRBV12-4 to TRBJ1-2, with 9 nucleotides matching TRBD1. Sequenced here: whole blood, sampled in connection with sensitization to the hapten diphenylcyclopropenone (DPC). This clonotype originated in a man between 18 and 29 years old with alopecia areata. Some clones in this sample may be carry-over from other donors' samples. Here the CDR3 reads CASRSRTGDYGYTF. In DNA form, the CDR3 reads TGTGCCAGCAGATCGCGGACAGGGGACTATGGCTACACCTTC.